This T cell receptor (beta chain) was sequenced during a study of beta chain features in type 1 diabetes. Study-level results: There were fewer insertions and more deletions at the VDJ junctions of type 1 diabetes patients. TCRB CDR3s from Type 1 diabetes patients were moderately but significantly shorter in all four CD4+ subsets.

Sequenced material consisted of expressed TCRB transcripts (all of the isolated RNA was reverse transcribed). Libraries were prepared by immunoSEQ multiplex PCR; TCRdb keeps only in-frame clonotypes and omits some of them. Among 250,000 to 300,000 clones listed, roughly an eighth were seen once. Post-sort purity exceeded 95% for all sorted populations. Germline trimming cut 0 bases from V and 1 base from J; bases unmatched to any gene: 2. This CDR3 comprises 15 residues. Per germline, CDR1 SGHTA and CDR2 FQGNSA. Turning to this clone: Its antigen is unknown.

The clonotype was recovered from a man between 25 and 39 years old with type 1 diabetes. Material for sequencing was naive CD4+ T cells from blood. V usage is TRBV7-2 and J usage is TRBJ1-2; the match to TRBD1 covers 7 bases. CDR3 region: CASSLAGTVNYGYTF. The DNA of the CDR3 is TGTGCCAGCAGCTTAGCGGGGACAGTTAACTATGGCTACACCTTC.